What follows are 32 T cell receptor beta chains derived from one specimen sequenced in a study of T cells in Graves' hyperthyroidism and ophthalmopathy. What was amplified from RNA transcripts were TCR beta CDR3 regions. First-round RT-PCR targeting the TCR CDR3 was performed with the HTBI primer set. TCRdb re-called the multiplex PCR reads with MiXCR, one entry per CDR3 protein. The sample consists of fewer than 450,000 distinct CDR3 sequences, roughly 15% of them appearing once. The sequencing sample was made of blood. The receptors come from a woman in her sixties or seventies with Graves' ophthalmopathy.

The chain recombines TRBV9 with TRBJ2-3; 8 nucleotides agree with TRBD2. J lost 6 bases, V lost 3 bases, and 9 bases had no gene match. The CDR3 covers 15 residues. From germline, CDR1 is SGDLS and CDR2 YYNGEE. CDR3 region: CASSASGFPEDTQYF. CDR3 nucleotides: TGTGCCAGCAGCGCTAGCGGGTTCCCAGAGGATACGCAGTATTTT.

This clonotype was seen repeatedly, ten times or more. The genes are TRBV2 and TRBJ2-5; D perhaps matches TRBD2 (5 bases). Germline V lookup: CDR1 SNHLY, CDR2 FYNNEI. V lost 4 bases and J 13 bases, leaving 13 bases between the germline ends. The CDR3 extends over 11 amino acids. The CDR3 nucleotides read TGTGCCAGCAGTGCTGGCGGAGGCCTGTACTTC. This codes for CASSAGGGLYF.

The rearrangement uses TRBV24-1 and TRBJ2-1, with D possibly being TRBD2 (6 bases). The CDR3 totals 17 residues. V was pared by 3 bases and J by 7 bases, with 21 bases between. Germline V gene lookup returns CDR1 KGHDR and CDR2 SFDVKD. DNA for the CDR3: TGTGCCACCAGTGATGGGGACTTTGCGGGAAGCGGGAATGAGCAGTTCTTC. Amino acid sequence: CATSDGDFAGSGNEQFF.

This clonotype was found many times. The chain links TRBV20-1 to TRBJ2-1; TRBD2 agrees at 8 bases. Germline-derived CDR1 and CDR2 are DFQATT and SNEGSKA (reference sequence). The CDR3 is made up of 15 amino acids. V gave up 5 bases and J gave up 8 bases; unmatched junction bases: 14. CDR3 DNA sequence: TGCAGTGCTGTCGTTAGCGGGACTGAATTTGATGAGCAGTTCTTC. Its translation: CSAVVSGTEFDEQFF.

The chain is built from TRBV29-1 and TRBJ2-1; weak D call: TRBD1 (6 bases). The germline V and J ends were trimmed by 2 bases and 9 bases, with 14 bases remaining between them. CDR3 length: 13 residues. The V gene's germline CDR1 is SQVTM and CDR2 ANQGSEA. DNA for the CDR3: TGCAGCGTTGAATTGGGGGCTCGAGGTGAGCAGTTCTTC. Protein product: CSVELGARGEQFF.

This clonotype was counted a few times. J is TRBJ2-1 and V is TRBV6-2 or TRBV6-3, with unresolved D. Trimming removed 6 bases at V and 2 bases at J, with 17 bases between. The CDR3 extends over 16 amino acids. Germline CDR1 MNHEY, CDR2 SVGEGT. The CDR3 nucleotides are TGTGCCAGCAGCCTGGACCCGACGGGCACCTACAATGAGCAGTTCTTC. Protein product: CASSLDPTGTYNEQFF.

This clonotype was observed a handful of times. The rearrangement joins TRBV6-5 to TRBJ1-5; D is uncertain. Trimming removed 2 bases at V and 4 bases at J, with 9 bases between. CDR3 length equals 14 residues. Germline CDR1 MNHEY, CDR2 SVGAGI. As DNA, the CDR3 is TGTGCCAGCAGTTACCCCGGCGGAAATCAGCCCCAGCATTTT. Residues: CASSYPGGNQPQHF.

This clonotype has ten or more counts. CDR3 amino acids: CASRPDSGNRQETQYF. DNA for the CDR3: TGTGCCAGCAGACCCGATAGCGGGAACCGCCAAGAGACCCAGTACTTC. The chain uses TRBV6-1 and TRBJ2-5; 8 nucleotides agree with TRBD2. Germline-derived CDR1 and CDR2 are MNHNS and SASEGT. Trimming took 6 bases from V and 1 from J; bases not matched to a gene: 10. This CDR3 region has 16 residues.

This clonotype was picked up a small number of times. V usage is TRBV19 and J usage is TRBJ2-1; possible D gene TRBD1, 5 bases. Germline assignment: CDR1 LNHDA and CDR2 SQIVND (reference sequence). The ends were cut back, 5 bases at V and 7 bases at J, with 9 bases in the middle. The CDR3 consists of 12 residues. The CDR3 DNA is TGTGCCAGTAGTTACCGGACAAATGAGCAGTTCTTC. Amino acid sequence: CASSYRTNEQFF.

The table lists this clonotype with many counts. The chain couples TRBV6-1 to TRBJ2-7; perhaps TRBD2 as D (6 bases). The CDR3 covers 15 residues. Trimming left V 5 bases short and J 5 bases short, with 19 bases between. From germline, CDR1 is MNHNS and CDR2 SASEGT. In nucleotides, the CDR3 is TGTGCCAGCAGTCCGCAGGAGGGACCGCGGAACGAGCAGTACTTC. Amino acid sequence: CASSPQEGPRNEQYF.

This clonotype came up many times. This chain links TRBV5-1 with TRBJ2-7; the D gene is possibly TRBD2 (6 bases). V was cut by 0 bases and J by 0 bases, with 10 bases left in between. The CDR3 sequence is 15 residues long. Germline loops: CDR1 SGHRS, CDR2 YFSETQ. The CDR3 DNA reads TGCGCCAGCAGCTTGGCGCCCGGGAGCTCCTACGAGCAGTACTTC. The encoded protein is CASSLAPGSSYEQYF.

This clonotype came up a few times. The chain links TRBV20-1 to TRBJ2-2; 7 positions match TRBD1. Trimming at V came to 6 bases and at J to 5 bases, leaving 15 bases not matched to a gene. CDR1 is DFQATT and CDR2 is SNEGSKA in the germline V gene (reference sequence). This CDR3 has 16 amino acids. The CDR3 loop is CSAINPRQGITGELFF. In DNA, the CDR3 is TGCAGTGCCATCAACCCTCGACAGGGTATTACCGGGGAGCTGTTTTTT.

The J gene is TRBJ2-3, the V gene TRBV5-1, with D perhaps being TRBD1 or TRBD2 (5 bases each). The CDR3 runs 15 residues. Germline loops: CDR1 SGHRS, CDR2 YFSETQ. V was trimmed by 2 bases and J by 1 base, leaving 11 bases between them. CDR3 in amino acids: CASSFEGWGTDTQYF. The CDR3 coding sequence is TGCGCCAGCAGCTTTGAGGGGTGGGGCACAGATACGCAGTATTTT.

The chain recombines TRBV28 with TRBJ2-2; TRBD2 is a possible D gene (6 bases). CDR3 length: 14 amino acids. V dropped 8 bases and J dropped 4 bases, with 14 bases sitting between them. CDR1 is MDHEN and CDR2 is SYDVKM in the germline V gene. The DNA for the CDR3 is TGTGCCAGCCAGTTCGGGGGATCCACCGGGGAGCTGTTTTTT. Protein sequence: CASQFGGSTGELFF.

Only a few counts were recorded for this clonotype. The rearrangement joins TRBV5-6 to TRBJ2-6; D is possibly TRBD1 or TRBD2 (5 bases each). This CDR3 is 16 amino acids long. Trimming removed 3 bases at V and 0 bases at J, with 10 bases between. Germline CDR1 SGHDT, CDR2 YYEEEE. The DNA of the CDR3 is TGTGCCAGCAGCTGGGGGACGTACTCTGGGGCCAACGTCCTGACTTTC. Amino acid sequence: CASSWGTYSGANVLTF.

Points on this clonotype: A read error is possible here, since a much larger clone lies one base away. This chain joins TRBV29-1 and TRBJ2-1; D is unclear. In germline, CDR1 is SQVTM, CDR2 ANQGSEA. This CDR3 region has 11 residues. V gave up 0 bases and J gave up 12 bases, with 9 bases separating them. CDR3 nucleotides: TGCAGCGTTGAAGATTCGGCTTCGCAGTTCTTC. Translating gives CSVEDSASQFF.

This clonotype was observed at least ten times. V gene TRBV6-1 combines with J gene TRBJ2-3, with 8 nucleotides matching TRBD1. The CDR3 loop spans 15 amino acids. Germline-derived CDR1 and CDR2 are MNHNS and SASEGT. V dropped 8 bases and J dropped 2; count of bases not matched to a gene: 9. In DNA form, the CDR3 reads TGTGCCAGCTCTTACGCGGGACAGGTCACAGATACGCAGTATTTT. It is translated as CASSYAGQVTDTQYF.

This clonotype was counted ten times or more. V is TRBV27 and J is TRBJ2-5, with TRBD2 matching 8 bases. V shed 4 bases and J 5 bases; nucleotides not matched to a gene: 6. In germline, CDR1 is MNHEY, CDR2 SMNVEV (reference sequence). This CDR3 spans 14 amino acids. For the CDR3, the DNA is TGTGCCAGCAGTTCCCGGACTAGCTCGGAGACCCAGTACTTC. Residues: CASSSRTSSETQYF.

This clonotype showed up many times. For the CDR3, the DNA is TGTGCCAGCAGTCGTCGTGAAGCTTTCTTT. It specifies CASSRREAFF. This chain joins TRBV12-3 or TRBV12-4 and TRBJ1-1; no clear D gene. V lost 5 bases, J lost 7 bases, and 5 bases lay in between. This CDR3 spans 10 amino acids.

About this clonotype: A much more abundant neighbour one base away suggests this may be a read error. J is TRBJ1-2 and V is TRBV3-1; D remains ambiguous. This CDR3 is built from 12 residues. V lost 2 bases and J lost 4, with 5 bases in between. Germline V lookup: CDR1 LGHDT, CDR2 YNNKEL (reference sequence). In DNA form, the CDR3 reads TGTGCCAGCAGCCAATGGTTCTATGGCTACACCTTC. Protein: CASSQWFYGYTF.

The rearrangement links TRBV27 to TRBJ2-3, with 13 bases identical to TRBD2. Germline CDR1 and CDR2: MNHEY and SMNVEV (reference sequence). V shed 4 bases and J 6 bases; nucleotides not matched to a gene: 4. This CDR3 region has 15 residues. In nucleotides, the CDR3 is TGTGCCAGCAGTTGGACTAGCGGGAGCTTCGATACGCAGTATTTT. This encodes CASSWTSGSFDTQYF.

On this clonotype: Being one base from a much bigger clone, this may be a read error. The chain carries TRBV28 and TRBJ2-3; 11 bases match TRBD1. Germline loops: CDR1 MDHEN, CDR2 SYDVKM. The CDR3 totals 16 residues. V dropped 4 bases and J dropped 7; count of bases not matched to a gene: 10. The CDR3 bases are TGTGCCAGCAGTTCCATGGACAGGGGGCGGCCAAATACGCAGTATTTT. Translation: CASSSMDRGRPNTQYF.

In its sample, this clonotype was seen a few times. V usage is TRBV20-1 and J usage is TRBJ2-2; D remains unclear. V was pared by 6 bases and J by 1 base, with 9 bases between. CDR1 is DFQATT and CDR2 is SNEGSKA in the germline V gene (reference sequence). The CDR3 loop spans 13 amino acids. The CDR3 DNA reads as TGCAGTGCCGCCACAGTGAACACCGGGGAGCTGTTTTTT. As protein: CSAATVNTGELFF.

This clonotype occurred a few times. The V call is TRBV7-9, the J call TRBJ2-3; D gene uncertain. Germline V gives CDR1 SEHNR, CDR2 FQNEAQ (reference sequence). This CDR3 has 14 residues. The germline V and J ends were trimmed by 3 bases and 8 bases, with 15 bases remaining between them. CDR3 amino acids: CASSLAVSAATQYF. The CDR3 DNA sequence: TGTGCCAGCAGCTTGGCCGTTTCGGCGGCTACGCAGTATTTT.

This clonotype was recorded at least ten times. This chain connects TRBV12-3 or TRBV12-4 to TRBJ2-1; D may be TRBD1 (6 bases). V gave up 0 bases and J gave up 7 bases, with 16 bases separating them. This CDR3 is built from 16 residues. The CDR3 sequence is CASSLAHRAPGNEQFF. CDR3 sequence (DNA): TGTGCCAGCAGTTTAGCGCACAGGGCCCCAGGGAATGAGCAGTTCTTC.

With regard to this clonotype: This sequence may be a read error, since a much larger clone differs from it by one base. The rearrangement joins TRBV12-3 or TRBV12-4 to TRBJ1-1; 7 bases match TRBD1. CDR3 length: 15 residues. Trimming took 3 bases from V and 4 from J; bases not matched to a gene: 8. The CDR3 DNA reads TGTGCCAGCAGTTTTAGGGTGACAGGGACCACTGAAGCTTTCTTT. It yields the protein CASSFRVTGTTEAFF.

This clonotype has just a few counts. This chain joins TRBV5-1 and TRBJ2-7, with TRBD1 identical over 7 bases. In germline, CDR1 is SGHRS, CDR2 YFSETQ. This CDR3 is 14 amino acids long. J gave up 0 bases and V 4 bases, and 4 bases lay outside the gene matches. The CDR3 protein is CASSEQGLSYEQYF. CDR3 DNA sequence: TGCGCCAGCAGCGAACAGGGGCTCTCCTACGAGCAGTACTTC. The whole variable domain, remainder taken from reference TRBV5-1 and TRBJ2-7, is KAGVTQTPRYLIKTRGQQVTLSCSPISGHRSVSWYQQTPGQGLQFLFEYFSETQRNKGNFPGRFSGRQFSNSRSEMNVSTLELGDSALYLCASSEQGLSYEQYFGPGTRLTVT.

The CDR3 here is CSARDGDGSIGELFF. The DNA of the CDR3 is TGCAGTGCTAGAGACGGGGACGGGAGCATCGGGGAGCTGTTTTTT. The V and J genes are TRBV20-1 and TRBJ2-2; a weak D match, TRBD2 (6 bases). The CDR3 runs 15 residues. Per germline, CDR1 DFQATT and CDR2 SNEGSKA (reference sequence). Trimming shortened V by 0 bases and J by 7 bases, and 15 bases separated the two germline ends.

This clonotype was counted at least ten times. J is TRBJ2-1 and V is TRBV7-2; no clear D gene. CDR1 and CDR2 (germline): SGHTA, FQGNSA. The ends were cut back, 5 bases at V and 3 bases at J, with 14 bases in the middle. This CDR3 has 15 amino acids. The CDR3 nucleotides read TGTGCCAGCAGCACCCGACAAACACTCTACAATGAGCAGTTCTTC. This sequence encodes CASSTRQTLYNEQFF.

With regard to this clonotype: Given a much more abundant clone one base away, this may be a read error. CDR3 amino acids: CASSLVGGVLNTEASF. CDR3 in DNA: TGCGCCAGCAGCTTGGTAGGGGGAGTATTGAACACTGAAGCTTCCTTT. This sequence joins TRBV5-1 and TRBJ1-1; D may be TRBD1 (6 bases). The CDR3 consists of 16 residues. Per the germline V gene, CDR1 is SGHRS and CDR2 is YFSETQ.

This clonotype was found a few times. The chain employs TRBV5-4 and TRBJ2-5; D possibly corresponds to TRBD2 (6 bases). The germline V and J ends were trimmed by 2 bases and 5 bases, with 13 bases remaining between them. The CDR3 covers 14 residues. CDR1 SGHNT and CDR2 YYREEE come from the germline V gene (reference sequence). The CDR3 coding sequence is TGTGCCAGCAGCTTTTTGGGGGGATCGGAGACCCAGTACTTC. This sequence encodes CASSFLGGSETQYF.

The CDR3: CASSPPDSSEQYF. The CDR3 DNA sequence: TGTGCCAGCTCACCACCGGACAGTAGCGAGCAGTACTTC. The chain couples TRBV18 to TRBJ2-7, with a possible D match to TRBD1 (6 bases). The germline V gene encodes CDR1 KGHSH and CDR2 LQKENI. V was trimmed by 0 bases and J by 6 bases, leaving 9 bases between them. The CDR3 runs 13 residues. The full variable domain, in which reference TRBV18 and TRBJ2-7 provide the parts outside the CDR3, is NAGVMQNPRHLVRRRGQEARLRCSPMKGHSHVYWYRQLPEEGLKFMVYLQKENIIDESGMPKERFSAEFPKEGPSILRIQQVVRGDSAAYFCASSPPDSSEQYFGPGTRLTVT.